This T cell receptor (beta chain) was obtained from a study of shared clonotypes between healthy human individuals. Study-wide results and caveats: The study found roughly 5% of naive CD4 clonotypes shared across a few donors. Non-shared clonotypes had lower generation probabilities than those shared by all four donors.

Splitting of CD4+ cells produced CD45RA+ naive and CD45RA-negative memory subsets. Sequencing used immunoSEQ multiplex PCR; TCRdb keeps in-frame clones, though not all of them. The sample includes over 400,000 clones, approximately 95% of them seen just once. About this clone itself: Its antigen is unknown.

The germline V gene has CDR1 MNHNS and CDR2 SASEGT. The CDR3 is made up of 15 amino acids. V was trimmed by 2 bases and J by 0 bases, leaving 8 bases between them. The sequenced sample was naive CD4+ T cells sorted from blood. The subset was: CD45RA+ positively selected. The TCR was taken from a woman under 40 in good health. The chain couples TRBV6-1 to TRBJ1-5; D is unresolved. The CDR3 coding sequence is TGTGCCAGCAGTGAATGGGGTATTAGCAATCAGCCCCAGCATTTT. It yields the protein CASSEWGISNQPQHF.